This TCR beta chain came from a study of post-analysis software for immune sequencing data. About the study: Disease courses included relapsing-remitting, secondary progressive and progressive-relapsing multiple sclerosis.

Prepared TCR beta cDNA libraries contained unique molecular identifiers. T cells numbering about 0.85 to 10 million yielded some 500,000 cDNA molecules. TCRdb re-analysed the PCR reads in MiXCR, keeping a single row per CDR3 protein. The sample includes roughly 570,000 distinct CDR3 sequences, 30% to 40% of them seen just once. With respect to this clonotype: Its antigen remains unidentified.

The CDR3 extends over 14 amino acids. Germline V gene sequence: CDR1 DFQATT, CDR2 SNEGSKA (reference sequence). Losses at the gene ends were 5 bases for V and 5 bases for J; bases not matched to a gene: 5. Study observations and caveats: In multiple sclerosis, normalized Chao1 diversity was significantly below that of controls. Same-batch preparations were strongly co-clustered by F measure. Roughly five TRBV segments were significantly more frequent in patients than in controls. TRBV5-6, TRBV5-1 and TRBV20-1 were among these segments.

Material for sequencing was blood. J is TRBJ2-2 and V is TRBV20-1; 10 bases match TRBD1. The receptor was isolated from a girl aged 2 to 17 with multiple sclerosis. CDR3 nucleotides: TGCAGTGCTTGGGACAGGGGAGGTACCGGGGAGCTGTTTTTT. Its protein is CSAWDRGGTGELFF.